This T cell receptor beta chain was recovered during a study of patients and donors after allogeneic stem cell transplantation. Per the germline V gene, CDR1 is SNHLY and CDR2 is FYNNEI. The CDR3 is made up of 15 amino acids. Trimming cost V 5 bases and J 0 bases, with 11 bases left between them. This clonotype was counted only a few times. TCRdb recomputed calls from the RT-PCR reads with MiXCR, one row per CDR3 protein. Of about a million distinct CDR3 sequences detected, 18% appear once; the ten largest clones hold 5% to 6.5%. Material: blood, either unsorted or a sorted T cell fraction (not recorded which). The J gene is TRBJ1-5, the V gene TRBV2; no clear D. This receptor was taken from a human donor who was either an allogeneic HSCT recipient or a stem cell or donor lymphocyte infusion donor (not recorded which). It is not recorded whose cells these are; they may come from a transplant donor. The CDR3 reads CASSLRDISNQPQHF. DNA of the CDR3: TGTGCCAGCAGTTTACGGGATATTAGCAATCAGCCCCAGCATTTT.